This TCR beta chain was sequenced in a study of Ad26.COV2.S vaccination and SARS-CoV-2 variants. Study-level background: The vaccine Ad26.COV2.S was put into the muscle once, or twice with 56 days between.

The V end was cut by 2 bases, the J end by 2 bases, with 10 bases between. This CDR3 is 14 amino acids long. CDR1 is MNHEY, CDR2 SMNVEV, per germline (reference sequence). Using immunoSEQ multiplex PCR, the repertoire was profiled, and TCRdb retains in-frame clones only, with some absent. The sample yields 350,000 to 500,000 clones, about 93% seen once. Treatment specified: about 20 received Ad26.COV2.S at low or high dose, single or two shots; several received placebo; per-sample allocation not given. Vaccine and placebo recipients were sampled on day 63 after the first injection. Its platform was an Ad26 vector, and its expressed antigen was Wuhan-strain SARS-CoV-2 spike. Findings and caveats of the study: Breadth measured for non-spike TCRs was similar across vaccine and placebo recipients. Possible underestimation of total T cell responses by the TCR breadth and depth analyses was noted.

This clone was recorded once. Its antigen is currently unknown. This sequence originates from a person between 18 and 65 years old who received the Ad26.COV2.S COVID-19 vaccine or a placebo. The source was peripheral blood, collected in a trial of Ad26.COV2.S vaccine versus placebo. This chain uses TRBV27 with TRBJ2-7, with a possible D match to TRBD1 (6 bases). The DNA of the CDR3 is TGTGCCAGCAGTTTAAAGGACAGCACCTACGAGCAGTACTTC. It codes for CASSLKDSTYEQYF.